This TCR beta chain was captured in a study of immune cell composition in non-small cell lung cancer. The study's findings and limits: Clones >0.5% enriched in tumour were rarer in adenocarcinoma (about 35%) than squamous (roughly 75%). Squamous lung tumours showed higher top 10 clone scores and clonality than adenocarcinomas. Shared sequences between tumour-reactive and dominant in vivo clones were not proven.

This clone was seen a handful of times. Its matching antigen is unknown. Sequencing used immunoSEQ multiplex PCR; TCRdb keeps in-frame clones, though not all of them. The sample has some 6,600 clones, about 77% seen once. V was cut by 4 bases and J by 3 bases, with 19 bases left in between. This CDR3 contains 17 residues. Germline lookup yields CDR1 LGHNA and CDR2 YSLEER. Sequenced: lung tumor tissue. The source of this sequence is a human donor with non-small cell lung cancer. The V gene is TRBV4-3, the J gene TRBJ2-4; possible D gene TRBD2, 5 bases. In DNA, the CDR3 is TGCGCCAGCAGCCCCTTACCGGGATCGGGTGTCAAAAACATTCAGTACTTC. Encoded protein: CASSPLPGSGVKNIQYF.